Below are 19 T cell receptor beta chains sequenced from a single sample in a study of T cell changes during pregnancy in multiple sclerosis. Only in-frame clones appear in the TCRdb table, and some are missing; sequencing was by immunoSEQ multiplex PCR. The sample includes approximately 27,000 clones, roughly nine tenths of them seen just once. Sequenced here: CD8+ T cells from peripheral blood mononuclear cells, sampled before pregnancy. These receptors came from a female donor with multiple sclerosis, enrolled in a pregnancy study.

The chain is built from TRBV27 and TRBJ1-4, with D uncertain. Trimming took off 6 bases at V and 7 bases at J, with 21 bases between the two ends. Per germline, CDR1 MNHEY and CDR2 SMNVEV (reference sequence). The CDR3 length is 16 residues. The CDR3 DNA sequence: TGTGCCAGCAGCCCCTCGGGAGGGTCGTTTCTTGAAAAACTGTTTTTT. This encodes CASSPSGGSFLEKLFF.

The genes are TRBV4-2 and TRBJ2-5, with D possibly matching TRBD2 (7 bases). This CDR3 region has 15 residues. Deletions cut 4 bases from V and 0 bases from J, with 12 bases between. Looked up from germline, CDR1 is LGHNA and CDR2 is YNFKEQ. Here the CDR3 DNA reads TGTGCCAGCAGCCGGGGGGGCCGGGACCAAGAGACCCAGTACTTC. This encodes CASSRGGRDQETQYF.

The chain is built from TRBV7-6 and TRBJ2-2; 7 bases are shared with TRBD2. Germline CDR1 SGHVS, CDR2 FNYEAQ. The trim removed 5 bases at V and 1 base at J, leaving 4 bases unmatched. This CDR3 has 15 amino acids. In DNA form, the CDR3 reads TGTGCCAGCAGCAGATTAGCGGGGAACACCGGGGAGCTGTTTTTT. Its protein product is CASSRLAGNTGELFF.

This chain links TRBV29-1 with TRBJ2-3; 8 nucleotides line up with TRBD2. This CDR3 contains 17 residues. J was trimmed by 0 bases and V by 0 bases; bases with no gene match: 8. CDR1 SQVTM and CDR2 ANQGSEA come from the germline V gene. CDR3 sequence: CSVEDPTAGGSTDTQYF. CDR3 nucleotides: TGCAGCGTTGAAGATCCCACGGCGGGGGGAAGCACAGATACGCAGTATTTT.

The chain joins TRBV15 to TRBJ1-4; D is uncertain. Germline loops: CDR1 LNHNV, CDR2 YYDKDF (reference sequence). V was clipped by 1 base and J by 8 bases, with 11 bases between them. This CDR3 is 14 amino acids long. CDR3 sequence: CATSRGLTGEKLFF. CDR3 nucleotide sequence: TGTGCCACCAGCAGAGGACTCACCGGGGAAAAACTGTTTTTT.

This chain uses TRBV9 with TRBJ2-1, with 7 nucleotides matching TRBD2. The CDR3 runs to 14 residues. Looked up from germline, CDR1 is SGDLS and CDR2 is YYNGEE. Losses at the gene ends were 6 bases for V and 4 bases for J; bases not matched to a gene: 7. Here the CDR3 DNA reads TGTGCCAGCACCAGGAGCGGGGCGTACAATGAGCAGTTCTTC. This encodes CASTRSGAYNEQFF.

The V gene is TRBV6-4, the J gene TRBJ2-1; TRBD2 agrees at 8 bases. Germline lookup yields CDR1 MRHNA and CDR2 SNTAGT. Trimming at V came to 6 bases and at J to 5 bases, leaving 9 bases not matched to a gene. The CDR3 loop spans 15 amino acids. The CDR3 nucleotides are TGTGCCAGCAGCCCCGCGGGGGGTGCAGACAATGAGCAGTTCTTC. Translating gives CASSPAGGADNEQFF.

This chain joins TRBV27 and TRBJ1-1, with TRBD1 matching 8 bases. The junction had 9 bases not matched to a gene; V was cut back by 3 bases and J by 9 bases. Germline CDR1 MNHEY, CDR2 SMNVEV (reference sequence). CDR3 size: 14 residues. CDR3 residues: CASSLQSPRGQAFF. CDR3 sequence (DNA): TGTGCCAGCAGTTTGCAAAGCCCCAGGGGGCAAGCTTTCTTT.

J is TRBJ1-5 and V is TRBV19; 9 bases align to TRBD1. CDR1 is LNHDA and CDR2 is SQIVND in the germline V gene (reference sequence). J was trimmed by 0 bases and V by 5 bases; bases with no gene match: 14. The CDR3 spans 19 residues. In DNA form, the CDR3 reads TGTGCCAGTAGTGAACAGGGGGCGCAGGGGGGGTATAGCAATCAGCCCCAGCATTTT. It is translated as CASSEQGAQGGYSNQPQHF.

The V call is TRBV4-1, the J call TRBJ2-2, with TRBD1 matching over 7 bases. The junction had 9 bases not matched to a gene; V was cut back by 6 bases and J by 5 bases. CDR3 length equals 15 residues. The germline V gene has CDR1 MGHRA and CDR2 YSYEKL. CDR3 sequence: CASSYRQGGTGELFF. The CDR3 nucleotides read TGCGCCAGCAGTTACCGACAGGGCGGTACCGGGGAGCTGTTTTTT.

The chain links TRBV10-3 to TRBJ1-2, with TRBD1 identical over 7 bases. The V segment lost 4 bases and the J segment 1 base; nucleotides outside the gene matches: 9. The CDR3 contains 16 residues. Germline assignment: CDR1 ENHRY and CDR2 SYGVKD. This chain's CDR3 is CAISGRGTEFNYGYTF. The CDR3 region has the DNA TGTGCCATCAGTGGTCGTGGGACAGAATTTAACTATGGCTACACCTTC.

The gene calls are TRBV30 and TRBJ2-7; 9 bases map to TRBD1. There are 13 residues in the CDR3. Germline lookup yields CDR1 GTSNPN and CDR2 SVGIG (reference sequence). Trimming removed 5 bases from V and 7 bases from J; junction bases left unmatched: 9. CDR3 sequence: CAWEPGTGSEQYF. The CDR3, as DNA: TGTGCCTGGGAACCCGGGACAGGGAGTGAGCAGTACTTC.

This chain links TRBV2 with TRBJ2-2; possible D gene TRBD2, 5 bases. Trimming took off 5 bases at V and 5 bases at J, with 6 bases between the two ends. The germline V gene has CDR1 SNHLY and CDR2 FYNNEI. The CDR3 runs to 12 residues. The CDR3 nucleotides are TGTGCCAGCAGTCGACTAACCGGGGAGCTGTTTTTT. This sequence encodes CASSRLTGELFF.

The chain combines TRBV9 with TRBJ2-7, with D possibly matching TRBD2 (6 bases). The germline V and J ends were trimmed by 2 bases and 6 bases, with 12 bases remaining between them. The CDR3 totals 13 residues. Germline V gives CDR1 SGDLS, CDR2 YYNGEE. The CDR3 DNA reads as TGTGCCAGCAGCGTCTGGCGAGCGGGCGAGCAGTACTTC. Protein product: CASSVWRAGEQYF.

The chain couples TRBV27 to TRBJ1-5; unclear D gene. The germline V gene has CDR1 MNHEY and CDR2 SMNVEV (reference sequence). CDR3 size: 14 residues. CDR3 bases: TGTGCTTGTGGTGCCCCCTATAGCAATCAGCCCCAGCATTTT. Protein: CACGAPYSNQPQHF.

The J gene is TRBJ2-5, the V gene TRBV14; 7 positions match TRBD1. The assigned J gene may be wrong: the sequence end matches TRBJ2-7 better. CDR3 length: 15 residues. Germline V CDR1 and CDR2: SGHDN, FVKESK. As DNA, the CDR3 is TGTGCCAGCAGCCAAGCCCGGGGACAGTTCCGCGAGCAGTACTTC. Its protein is CASSQARGQFREQYF.

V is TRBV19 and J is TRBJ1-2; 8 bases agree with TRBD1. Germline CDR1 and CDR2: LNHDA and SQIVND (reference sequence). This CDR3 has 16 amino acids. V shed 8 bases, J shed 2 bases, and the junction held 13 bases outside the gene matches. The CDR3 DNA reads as TGTGCCAGTTCCCCCCTCCCAAGGACAGGGAACTATGGCTACACCTTC. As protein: CASSPLPRTGNYGYTF.

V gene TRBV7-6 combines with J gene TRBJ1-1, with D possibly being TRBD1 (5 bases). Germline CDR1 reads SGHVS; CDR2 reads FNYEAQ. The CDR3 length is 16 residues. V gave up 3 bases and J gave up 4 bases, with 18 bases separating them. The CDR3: CASSFHGGTPSTEAFF. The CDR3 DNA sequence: TGTGCCAGCAGCTTCCATGGCGGGACGCCCTCCACTGAAGCTTTCTTT.

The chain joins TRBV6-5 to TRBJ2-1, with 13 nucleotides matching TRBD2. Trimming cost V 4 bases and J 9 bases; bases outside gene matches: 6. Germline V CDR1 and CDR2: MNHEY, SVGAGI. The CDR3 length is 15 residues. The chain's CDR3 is CASSSTSGGAGEQFF. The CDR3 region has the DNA TGTGCCAGCAGTTCCACTAGCGGGGGGGCGGGTGAGCAGTTCTTC.